The 17 T cell receptor beta chains below all came from one sample that was sequenced in a study of T cells in Graves' hyperthyroidism and ophthalmopathy (dated by TCRdb to between 2019 and 2020). Libraries were constructed by multiplex PCR. Sequencing instrument: Illumina HiSeq 2000. The TCR beta CDR3 regions were amplified from RNA transcripts. For the first round of RT-PCR on the TCR CDR3, the HTBI primer set was used together with the Qiagen OneStep RT-PCR kit. The raw public data were reprocessed by TCRdb itself: fastp quality trimming at Q25, MiXCR clonotype calling, in-frame beta chains only. Every entry covers one CDR3 protein and lists the most common genes and DNA from its rows. The sample profile shows about half a million distinct CDR3 sequences; 20% of them were found once. The top ten clones comprise roughly 44% of the sample. The sequencing sample was made of blood. The receptor set was obtained from a man in his forties or fifties with Graves' ophthalmopathy.

The chain is built from TRBV20-1 and TRBJ2-3; the match to TRBD2 covers 10 bases. Germline-derived CDR1 and CDR2 are DFQATT and SNEGSKA (reference sequence). The ends lost 6 bases at V and 2 bases at J; junction bases unmatched: 11. The CDR3 is 16 amino acids. The CDR3 DNA sequence: TGCAGTGCCCACAACGAGCGGGGGGGGCTCACAGATACGCAGTATTTT. Encoded protein: CSAHNERGGLTDTQYF.

This clonotype was found a few times. This sequence joins TRBV6-2 or TRBV6-3 and TRBJ2-3; D perhaps matches TRBD2 (6 bases). This CDR3 is built from 15 residues. V was clipped by 4 bases and J by 0 bases, with 11 bases between them. Germline V gene data show CDR1 as MNHEY and CDR2 as SVGEGT. CDR3 sequence reads: CASSLGLSSTDTQYF. CDR3 nucleotides: TGTGCCAGCAGTTTGGGACTTTCTAGCACAGATACGCAGTATTTT.

As for this clonotype: It may be a read error: a sequence one base away is much more abundant. This chain uses TRBV12-3 or TRBV12-4 with TRBJ1-6; a weak D match, TRBD1 (5 bases). The CDR3 length is 13 residues. CDR3 DNA sequence: TGTGCCAGCAGTCCTAAGGGGCGTTCACCCCTCTACTTT. This translates into CASSPKGRSPLYF.

The CDR3 spells CASSLSSTYEQYF. For the CDR3, the DNA is TGTGCCAGCAGTTTATCGAGCACCTACGAGCAGTACTTC. This chain links TRBV6-5 with TRBJ2-7; D is ambiguous. Germline V CDR1 and CDR2: MNHEY, SVGAGI. Trimming shortened V by 4 bases and J by 2 bases, and 9 bases separated the two germline ends. This CDR3 contains 13 residues.

Turning to this clonotype: An end of the junction differs from the germline gene, which may be a read error. The chain links TRBV7-7 to TRBJ2-2; a weak D match, TRBD1 (5 bases). The CDR3 totals 15 residues. Germline V CDR1 and CDR2: SSHAT, FNYEAQ (reference sequence). The CDR3 is CASSLVTGNTGELFF. The CDR3 DNA is TGTGCTAGCAGTTTAGTTACAGGGAACACCGGGGAGCTGTTTTTT. Supplemented by reference TRBV7-7 and TRBJ2-2, the full variable domain reads GAGVSQSPRYKVTKRGQDVTLRCDPISSHATLYWYQQALGQGPEFLTYFNYEAQPDKSGLPSDRFSAERPEGSISTLTIQRTEQRDSAMYRCASSLVTGNTGELFFGEGSRLTVL.

This clonotype was detected many times. The chain joins TRBV11-3 to TRBJ2-7, with TRBD2 matching over 10 bases. The CDR3 has 12 residues. With 8 bases clipped from V and 7 bases from J, the junction kept 5 bases outside the gene matches. The germline gives CDR1 SGHNT, CDR2 YENEEA. The chain's CDR3 is CASASGSHEQYF. The CDR3 nucleotides read TGTGCCAGCGCTAGCGGGAGCCATGAGCAGTACTTC.

This clonotype was recorded many times. This chain uses TRBV2 with TRBJ1-1; TRBD1 matches at 8 bases. V shed 5 bases and J 7 bases; nucleotides not matched to a gene: 6. The CDR3 loop spans 13 amino acids. The V gene's germline CDR1 is SNHLY and CDR2 FYNNEI. This CDR3 is CASSRTGKNEAFF. In DNA, the CDR3 is TGTGCCAGCAGTCGGACAGGGAAGAATGAAGCTTTCTTT.

V is TRBV6-2 or TRBV6-3 and J is TRBJ2-6; D is perhaps TRBD1 (5 bases). This CDR3 is built from 15 residues. Trimming took 8 bases from V and 2 from J, leaving 13 bases between them. Looked up from germline, CDR1 is MNHEY and CDR2 is SVGEGT. CDR3 nucleotides: TGTGCCAGCCGCTCCGCAGGGCCTGGGGCCAACGTCCTGACTTTC. Its protein is CASRSAGPGANVLTF.

The chain has TRBV12-5 and TRBJ2-3; the match to TRBD1 covers 10 bases. With 5 bases clipped from V and 3 bases from J, the junction kept 8 bases outside the gene matches. The CDR3 spans 16 residues. In germline, CDR1 is LGHNT, CDR2 FRNRAP. CDR3 sequence reads: CASGEGTGVITDTQYF. Written as DNA, the CDR3 is TGTGCTAGTGGTGAGGGGACAGGGGTAATAACAGATACGCAGTATTTT.

This clonotype was observed a few times. The chain links TRBV7-6 to TRBJ2-1, with TRBD2 identical over 14 bases. This CDR3 region has 18 residues. V was pared by 4 bases and J by 8 bases, with 13 bases of the junction left unmatched. Germline values: CDR1 SGHVS, CDR2 FNYEAQ. CDR3 loop: CASSSSSGTSGRGHEQFF. The CDR3 region has the DNA TGTGCCAGCAGCTCATCCTCGGGGACTAGCGGGAGAGGGCATGAGCAGTTCTTC.

This clonotype was seen repeatedly, ten times or more. The chain uses TRBV3-1 and TRBJ2-6; D not certain. Germline V gene sequence: CDR1 LGHDT, CDR2 YNNKEL (reference sequence). The CDR3 is 16 residues long. Trimming left V 1 base short and J 1 base short, with 8 bases between. CDR3 sequence (DNA): TGTGCCAGCAGCCAAGTAGTGGGGTCTGGGGCCAACGTCCTGACTTTC. It yields the protein CASSQVVGSGANVLTF.

The gene calls are TRBV11-2 and TRBJ2-3, with D possibly being TRBD2 (6 bases). This CDR3 region has 16 residues. CDR1 SGHAT and CDR2 FQNNGV come from the germline V gene. V dropped 2 bases and J dropped 1 base, with 13 bases sitting between them. For the CDR3, the DNA is TGTGCCAGCAGCTTAAACCCCGGGAGCGGCACAGATACGCAGTATTTT. Protein sequence: CASSLNPGSGTDTQYF. The full variable domain, completed using reference TRBV11-2 and TRBJ2-3, is EAGVAQSPRYKIIEKRQSVAFWCNPISGHATLYWYQQILGQGPKLLIQFQNNGVVDDSQLPKDRFSAERLKGVDSTLKIQPAKLEDSAVYLCASSLNPGSGTDTQYFGPGTRLTVL.

This clonotype has only a few counts. The chain couples TRBV5-1 to TRBJ1-3; 9 bases fit TRBD1. Germline-derived CDR1 and CDR2 are SGHRS and YFSETQ. This CDR3 spans 14 amino acids. Losses at the gene ends were 3 bases for V and 8 bases for J; bases not matched to a gene: 6. The CDR3 coding sequence is TGCGCCAGCAGCTGGACAGGGGAGTCGGACACCATATATTTT. Translation: CASSWTGESDTIYF.

This clonotype was picked up a small number of times. This chain joins TRBV11-2 and TRBJ1-4, with D perhaps TRBD1 (5 bases). The CDR3 totals 16 residues. Germline V CDR1 and CDR2: SGHAT, FQNNGV. Trimming left V 4 bases short and J 8 bases short, with 20 bases between. The CDR3 reads CASSSPGAKIREKLFF. DNA of the CDR3: TGTGCCAGCAGCTCCCCCGGGGCCAAAATCCGCGAAAAACTGTTTTTT.

The chain is built from TRBV20-1 and TRBJ2-2, with a tentative D call TRBD1 (6 bases). Germline V gene lookup returns CDR1 DFQATT and CDR2 SNEGSKA (reference sequence). Deletions cut 4 bases from V and 0 bases from J, with 6 bases between. The CDR3 spans 13 residues. The CDR3 region is CSANRANTGELFF. DNA for the CDR3: TGCAGTGCTAACAGGGCGAACACCGGGGAGCTGTTTTTT.

This clonotype was detected ten times or more. This chain uses TRBV5-1 with TRBJ2-1; D is perhaps TRBD2 (5 bases). This CDR3 region has 15 residues. The V gene's germline CDR1 is SGHRS and CDR2 YFSETQ. Trimming shortened V by 4 bases and J by 0 bases, and 11 bases separated the two germline ends. The CDR3 reads CASSRNGDSYNEQFF. The CDR3, as DNA: TGCGCCAGCAGCCGAAACGGGGACTCCTACAATGAGCAGTTCTTC. Supplemented by reference TRBV5-1 and TRBJ2-1, the full variable domain reads KAGVTQTPRYLIKTRGQQVTLSCSPISGHRSVSWYQQTPGQGLQFLFEYFSETQRNKGNFPGRFSGRQFSNSRSEMNVSTLELGDSALYLCASSRNGDSYNEQFFGPGTRLTVL.

This clonotype was detected many times. This CDR3 is CASSPTTGHSGNTIYF. CDR3 DNA sequence: TGTGCCAGCAGCCCGACGACAGGACACTCTGGAAACACCATATATTTT. The chain joins TRBV11-2 to TRBJ1-3, with D possibly TRBD1 on 6 matching bases. The CDR3 totals 16 residues. CDR1 SGHAT and CDR2 FQNNGV come from the germline V gene. Trimming cost V 5 bases and J 0 bases, with 14 bases left between them.